This T cell receptor (beta chain) is drawn from a study of OX40 agonist ivuxolimab in advanced cancers. Study details: An agonistic anti-OX40 (CD134) antibody, ivuxolimab, was used to treat the patients. Study observations and caveats: Some nonresponders likewise displayed low normalized T-cell clonal expansion.

The cohort excluded patients with autoimmune disease history or systemic immunosuppression. Baseline was the first blood sampling point, followed by cycle 4 day 1 and cycle 7 day 1. The data were produced by immunoSEQ multiplex PCR, yet TCRdb's version contains in-frame clones alone and is incomplete. The sample yields approximately 77,000 clones, 90% seen once. The V gene's germline CDR1 is SGHNT and CDR2 YYREEE (reference sequence). Trimming shortened V by 4 bases and J by 5 bases, and 11 bases separated the two germline ends. This CDR3 spans 13 amino acids. Concerning this clone: Its antigen remains unidentified.

Sequenced here: CD4+ or CD8+ T cells sorted from blood, sampled in a trial of the OX40 agonist ivuxolimab. The origin of this receptor is an adult with an advanced solid tumor such as melanoma, head and neck, liver or kidney cancer. The gene calls are TRBV5-4 and TRBJ2-3; D gene ambiguous. The CDR3 coding sequence is TGTGCCAGCAGCGCCGATTGGGGAGATACGCAGTATTTT. This sequence encodes CASSADWGDTQYF.